The 23 T cell receptor beta chains reported below all come from one sample, sequenced in a study of Ad26.COV2.S vaccination and SARS-CoV-2 variants. The treatment: around 19 received Ad26.COV2.S at low or high dose, single or two shots; about 5 received placebo; per-sample allocation not given. Collection of the samples took place on day 63 after the first injection of vaccine or placebo. Data came from immunoSEQ multiplex PCR; TCRdb stores just in-frame clones and leaves some out. The data hold about 460,000 clones, with roughly nine tenths observed a single time. Specimen: peripheral blood, collected in a trial of Ad26.COV2.S vaccine versus placebo. The receptors stem from a person between 18 and 60 years old who received the Ad26.COV2.S COVID-19 vaccine or a placebo.

The chain recombines TRBV19 with TRBJ1-2; D is possibly TRBD1 (6 bases). The germline V and J ends were trimmed by 0 bases and 6 bases, with 14 bases remaining between them. Per germline, CDR1 LNHDA and CDR2 SQIVND (reference sequence). The CDR3 spans 15 residues. The DNA for the CDR3 is TGTGCCAGTAGTATAGAGGGGCAGGGGCGGAATGGCTACACCTTC. Translating it yields CASSIEGQGRNGYTF.

The chain links TRBV19 to TRBJ1-1, with 11 bases fitting TRBD1. Germline V gene lookup returns CDR1 LNHDA and CDR2 SQIVND (reference sequence). This CDR3 contains 16 residues. The V and J ends lost 5 bases and 4 bases, in that order; junction bases with no gene match: 9. The CDR3 bases are TGTGCCAGTAGTCCTTATACCGGGACAGGGGGCACTGAAGCTTTCTTT. Translation gives CASSPYTGTGGTEAFF.

This chain joins TRBV7-9 and TRBJ1-1; 8 positions agree with TRBD1. The germline CDR1 and CDR2 sequences are SEHNR and FQNEAQ (reference sequence). The CDR3 covers 13 residues. Trimming removed 4 bases from V and 10 bases from J; junction bases left unmatched: 8. The CDR3 DNA follows: TGTGCCAGCAGCTCTCGCCTGGGGACAGGAGCTTTCTTT. Its translation: CASSSRLGTGAFF.

The chain employs TRBV7-3 and TRBJ2-3; D possibly uses TRBD1 or TRBD2 (5 bases each). The CDR3 contains 14 residues. The ends were cut back, 5 bases at V and 3 bases at J, with 12 bases in the middle. Germline CDR1 is SGHTA and CDR2 is FQGTGA. CDR3 DNA: TGTGCCAGCAGCCCCGGGGCGGGTACAGATACGCAGTATTTT. This codes for CASSPGAGTDTQYF.

The chain employs TRBV7-3 and TRBJ2-3; the D is unclear. Germline CDR1 is SGHTA and CDR2 is FQGTGA. This CDR3 has 15 residues. Trimming took off 5 bases at V and 0 bases at J, with 12 bases between the two ends. CDR3 bases: TGTGCCAGCAGCCCCAATGCTCCTAGCACAGATACGCAGTATTTT. Its protein is CASSPNAPSTDTQYF.

The chain employs TRBV7-9 and TRBJ2-7; D possibly corresponds to TRBD1 (6 bases). The V gene lost 5 bases and the J gene lost 2 bases, with 22 bases spanning the gap. Germline V CDR1 and CDR2: SEHNR, FQNEAQ (reference sequence). This CDR3 is 17 amino acids long. CDR3: CASSPSYSDRTTYEQYF. The CDR3 DNA is TGTGCCAGCAGCCCATCCTACTCAGACAGGACCACCTACGAGCAGTACTTC.

The V gene is TRBV6-1, the J gene TRBJ2-7; 7 bases are shared with TRBD1. The CDR3 is 15 residues long. Germline V gene sequence: CDR1 MNHNS, CDR2 SASEGT. J lost 7 bases, V lost 3 bases, and 12 bases had no gene match. For the CDR3, the DNA is TGTGCCAGCAGTGAGTGGGGGACAGCCGACTTGGAGCAGTACTTC. It encodes CASSEWGTADLEQYF.

The chain uses TRBV5-5 and TRBJ2-1; 14 bases align to TRBD2. Trimming cost V 1 base and J 5 bases; bases outside gene matches: 11. The V gene's germline CDR1 is SGHKS and CDR2 YYEKEE (reference sequence). The CDR3 covers 19 residues. The CDR3 sequence: CASSLTGLAGGYSDNEQFF. The CDR3 nucleotides are TGTGCCAGCAGCTTGACCGGACTAGCGGGAGGATATTCCGACAATGAGCAGTTCTTC.

CDR3 sequence: CASTFLREGARFNEQFF. The CDR3 DNA is TGCGCCAGCACCTTCCTACGAGAGGGGGCGCGTTTCAATGAGCAGTTCTTC. The V call is TRBV5-1, the J call TRBJ2-1; 7 bases agree with TRBD1. The germline V gene has CDR1 SGHRS and CDR2 YFSETQ. The CDR3 is 17 residues long. Trimming at V came to 6 bases and at J to 6 bases, leaving 18 bases not matched to a gene.

The gene calls are TRBV7-2 and TRBJ1-2, with TRBD1 matching over 10 bases. Germline CDR1 reads SGHTA; CDR2 reads FQGNSA. The CDR3 length is 14 residues. Germline trimming cut 2 bases from V and 6 bases from J; bases unmatched to any gene: 3. The CDR3 DNA follows: TGTGCCAGCAGCTTATTCGGGACAGGGGATGGCTACACCTTC. Its protein product is CASSLFGTGDGYTF.

This chain uses TRBV29-1 with TRBJ2-5; 7 bases are a match to TRBD1. With 7 bases clipped from V and 2 bases from J, the junction kept 7 bases outside the gene matches. Germline-derived CDR1 and CDR2 are SQVTM and ANQGSEA. This CDR3 has 13 residues. CDR3 in amino acids: CSAEGQLQETQYF. CDR3 DNA sequence: TGCAGCGCAGAGGGACAGTTACAAGAGACCCAGTACTTC.

This chain joins TRBV5-1 and TRBJ2-2, with 10 bases aligning to TRBD2. Per the germline V gene, CDR1 is SGHRS and CDR2 is YFSETQ. The V and J ends lost 0 bases and 1 base, in that order; junction bases with no gene match: 9. The CDR3 is 19 residues long. CDR3 nucleotides: TGCGCCAGCAGCTTGGATGGAGCGGGAGGGCCGTTGAACACCGGGGAGCTGTTTTTT. Its protein is CASSLDGAGGPLNTGELFF. Combining the CDR3 with reference TRBV5-1 and TRBJ2-2 gives the whole variable domain KAGVTQTPRYLIKTRGQQVTLSCSPISGHRSVSWYQQTPGQGLQFLFEYFSETQRNKGNFPGRFSGRQFSNSRSEMNVSTLELGDSALYLCASSLDGAGGPLNTGELFFGEGSRLTVL.

The chain joins TRBV7-9 to TRBJ1-3; weak D call: TRBD1 (6 bases). CDR3 length: 15 residues. Deletions cut 3 bases from V and 6 bases from J, with 15 bases between. Germline CDR1 SEHNR, CDR2 FQNEAQ (reference sequence). This CDR3 is CASSFMMGGANTIYF. DNA for the CDR3: TGTGCCAGCAGCTTTATGATGGGGGGCGCAAACACCATATATTTT.

V and J are TRBV7-9 and TRBJ2-3; D gene unclear. The CDR3 length is 15 residues. The V gene's germline CDR1 is SEHNR and CDR2 FQNEAQ (reference sequence). V shed 5 bases and J shed 0 bases, with 12 bases lying between them. CDR3 residues: CASSTDFESTDTQYF. The CDR3 coding sequence is TGTGCCAGCAGCACCGACTTCGAGAGCACAGATACGCAGTATTTT.

The chain has TRBV30 and TRBJ2-4; possibly TRBD1 for D (6 bases). Germline V gives CDR1 GTSNPN, CDR2 SVGIG (reference sequence). The CDR3 is made up of 19 amino acids. Trimming left V 5 bases short and J 1 base short, with 27 bases between. The CDR3 is CAWDRGWGRAWSAKNIQYF. CDR3 DNA: TGTGCCTGGGATCGCGGCTGGGGGCGCGCGTGGTCGGCCAAAAACATTCAGTACTTC.

This chain connects TRBV19 to TRBJ1-1, with 9 bases fitting TRBD1. After removal of 7 bases from V and 3 bases from J, the junction contained 9 bases not matched to a gene. The germline CDR1 and CDR2 sequences are LNHDA and SQIVND (reference sequence). The CDR3 extends over 15 amino acids. CDR3 in amino acids: CASTPADRGYTEAFF. The CDR3 bases are TGTGCCAGTACCCCGGCCGACAGGGGGTACACTGAAGCTTTCTTT.

The V gene is TRBV5-1, the J gene TRBJ2-7; a possible D gene is TRBD2 (6 bases). The CDR3 covers 15 residues. The germline CDR1 and CDR2 sequences are SGHRS and YFSETQ. Trimming took 7 bases from V and 6 from J, leaving 23 bases between them. Here the CDR3 DNA reads TGCGCCAGCGTCAGAGAAACGGGTTTGGGGGGCGAGCAGTACTTC. Protein sequence: CASVRETGLGGEQYF.

This clone occurred once. This chain joins TRBV2 and TRBJ2-1; the match to TRBD2 covers 14 bases. CDR1 SNHLY and CDR2 FYNNEI come from the germline V gene. Trimming removed 5 bases from V and 6 bases from J; junction bases left unmatched: 3. The CDR3 is 15 amino acids. The CDR3 is CASSPGLAGANEQFF. The CDR3 bases are TGTGCCAGCAGTCCGGGACTAGCGGGAGCCAATGAGCAGTTCTTC.

The chain has TRBV7-2 and TRBJ2-1; D may be TRBD1 (5 bases). V lost 1 base and J lost 7, with 17 bases in between. Germline values: CDR1 SGHTA, CDR2 FQGNSA. CDR3 length: 16 amino acids. This chain's CDR3 is CASSLEGRVVVNEQFF. The CDR3 DNA is TGTGCCAGCAGCTTAGAAGGCAGGGTAGTGGTAAATGAGCAGTTCTTC.

The chain is built from TRBV30 and TRBJ1-5; the D is unclear. This CDR3 has 15 residues. The V end was cut by 5 bases, the J end by 2 bases, with 16 bases between. Germline V lookup: CDR1 GTSNPN, CDR2 SVGIG (reference sequence). CDR3 region: CAWSGSNGGNQPQHF. The CDR3 DNA reads TGTGCCTGGTCCGGGTCCAACGGAGGCAATCAGCCCCAGCATTTT.

V usage is TRBV18 and J usage is TRBJ2-6; D might be TRBD2 (6 bases). Germline values: CDR1 KGHSH, CDR2 LQKENI. V lost 3 bases and J lost 0, with 9 bases in between. The CDR3 totals 16 residues. The CDR3 spells CASSPRGSSGANVLTF. The CDR3 DNA sequence: TGTGCCAGCTCACCGCGGGGTAGCTCTGGGGCCAACGTCCTGACTTTC.

A word on this clone: At the DNA level, this CDR3 is encoded by other sequences in the same sample as well. The V gene is TRBV6-5, the J gene TRBJ1-1; TRBD1 agrees at 7 bases. J gave up 1 base and V 5 bases, and 1 base lay outside the gene matches. The CDR3 is 13 residues long. The germline CDR1 and CDR2 sequences are MNHEY and SVGAGI. The CDR3 region is CASSRQGNTEAFF. In DNA form, the CDR3 reads TGTGCCAGCAGTCGACAGGGGAACACTGAAGCTTTCTTT.

The J gene is TRBJ1-6, the V gene TRBV7-9, with unresolved D. The germline V gene has CDR1 SEHNR and CDR2 FQNEAQ (reference sequence). CDR3 length: 16 amino acids. V was pared by 5 bases and J by 8 bases, with 19 bases between. The chain's CDR3 is CASSKDVGVIDSPLHF. In DNA form, the CDR3 reads TGTGCCAGCAGCAAAGATGTTGGGGTGATAGATTCACCCCTCCACTTT.